This T cell receptor (beta chain) was profiled in a study of T-cell reconstitution after alpha-beta-depleted transplantation in children. This clonotype was seen only a few times. CDR1 and CDR2 from the germline V gene are SQVTM and ANQGSEA. Losses at the gene ends were 6 bases for V and 0 bases for J; bases not matched to a gene: 6. CDR3 size: 16 residues. A library of TCRbeta sequences, prepared with unique molecular identifiers, was generated. TCRdb recomputed calls from the PCR reads with MiXCR, one row per CDR3 protein. Of about 270,000 distinct CDR3 sequences detected, 9.9% appear once; the ten largest clones hold 10%.

The material sequenced was PBMCs from the stem cell graft donor, taken from the stem cell graft. The sequence came from a human donor who donated a stem cell graft to a child with SCID. V gene TRBV29-1 combines with J gene TRBJ2-3; 13 positions agree with TRBD2. The DNA for the CDR3 is TGCAGCGTACCCACTAGCGGGGGGGGGAGCACAGATACGCAGTATTTT. It is translated as CSVPTSGGGSTDTQYF.